A selection of T cell receptor beta chains follows, all from one sample in a study of cytomegalovirus exposure and HLA in healthy donors. Profiling relied on immunoSEQ multiplex PCR, and the TCRdb table lists in-frame clones only, not all of them. The sample lists fewer than 130,000 clones, roughly 90% occurring once. The specimen was PBMCs. The receptor source for this set is a woman aged 25 to 39 in good health and CMV-seropositive. The CDR3 runs from the conserved cysteine through the conserved F or W. A D gene is named only where the DNA matches it firmly. Size values are once, few and many counts, or a class for expanded clones, and some rows have none.

>TRBD2|TRBJ2-2|TRBV23-1|NA|18
CASPPEREGVWRTGELFF
TGCGCCAGTCCGCCGGAGCGGGAGGGAGTGTGGCGGACCGGGGAGCTGTTTTTT
>NA|TRBJ1-5|TRBV28|NA|16
CASSPNLAGSNQPQHF
TGTGCCAGCAGCCCCAATCTAGCCGGGAGCAATCAGCCCCAGCATTTT
>TRBD2|TRBJ2-5|TRBV4-2|NA|17
CASSQGQRAGVGETQYF
TGTGCCAGCAGCCAAGGACAAAGAGCGGGAGTTGGGGAGACCCAGTACTTC
>TRBD1|TRBJ1-4|TRBV5-6|NA|14
CASSFGTGDEKLFF
TGTGCCAGCAGCTTCGGGACAGGTGATGAAAAACTGTTTTTT
>TRBD1|TRBJ2-1|TRBV27|few|16
CASSLQDRESLNEQFF
TGTGCCAGCAGTTTACAGGACAGGGAAAGTTTAAATGAGCAGTTCTTC
>NA|TRBJ2-3|TRBV7-2|NA|15
CASSLSAGDTDTQYF
TGTGCCAGCAGCTTGTCGGCAGGGGACACAGATACGCAGTATTTT
>NA|TRBJ1-1|TRBV6-1|NA|15
CASRVGGAGNTEAFF
TGTGCCAGCAGGGTCGGGGGGGCAGGGAACACTGAAGCTTTCTTT
>NA|TRBJ1-6|TRBV4-3|NA|21
CASSQEAIRRNRTKTNSPLHF
TGCGCCAGCAGCCAAGAGGCAATCCGTCGGAACAGAACCAAAACAAATTCACCCCTCCACTTT
>TRBD1|TRBJ1-1|TRBV18|NA|13
CASSPQGGTEAFF
TGTGCCAGCTCACCCCAGGGGGGCACTGAAGCTTTCTTT
>NA|TRBJ2-2|TRBV9|NA|15
CASSDNWSNTGELFF
TGTGCCAGCAGCGACAACTGGAGTAACACCGGGGAGCTGTTTTTT
>NA|TRBJ1-1|TRBV19|few|11
CASSIPGRTFF
TGTGCCAGTAGTATCCCAGGAAGAACTTTCTTT
>TRBD2|TRBJ2-2|TRBV30|NA|13
CALDGRPTGELFF
TGTGCCCTAGACGGGAGGCCCACCGGGGAGCTGTTTTTT
>NA|TRBJ2-2|TRBV5-1|NA|13
CASSLWGAGELFF
TGCGCCAGCAGCTTGTGGGGGGCCGGGGAGCTGTTTTTT
>NA|TRBJ2-6|TRBV30|NA|15
CAWSPHREGANVLTF
TGTGCCTGGAGTCCCCACAGGGAGGGGGCCAACGTCCTGACTTTC
>TRBD2|TRBJ2-7|TRBV9|NA|15
CASSATSDPSYEQYF
TGTGCCAGCAGCGCCACTAGCGATCCCTCCTACGAGCAGTACTTC
>TRBD2|TRBJ2-7|TRBV4-3|NA|16
CASSQATSGGGYEQYF
TGCGCCAGCAGCCAAGCTACTAGCGGGGGGGGATACGAGCAGTACTTC
>NA|TRBJ2-7|TRBV27|NA|11
CASSRGYEQYF
TGTGCCAGCAGCCGGGGGTACGAGCAGTACTTC
>TRBD2|TRBJ2-1|TRBV10-3|NA|17
CAISDRSGGSSYNEQFF
TGTGCCATCAGTGATCGGAGCGGGGGGAGCTCCTACAATGAGCAGTTCTTC
>NA|TRBJ1-3|TRBV6-5|NA|13
CASSSGHGNTIYF
TGTGCCAGCAGTTCGGGACACGGAAACACCATATATTTT
>TRBD1|TRBJ2-3|TRBV7-6|NA|17
CASSLGEGQGPSDTQYF
TGTGCCAGCAGCTTAGGAGAGGGACAGGGTCCCTCAGATACGCAGTATTTT
>NA|TRBJ2-2|TRBV18|NA|19
CASSPPSHRSTANTGELFF
TGTGCCAGCTCACCACCCTCTCACAGGTCTACAGCGAACACCGGGGAGCTGTTTTTT
>NA|TRBJ2-5|TRBV27|NA|16
CASSLSKAGAGETQYF
TGTGCCAGCAGTTTATCGAAAGCGGGCGCGGGAGAGACCCAGTACTTC
>NA|TRBJ1-6|TRBV5-1|few|14
CASSNSGFDSPLHF
TGCGCCAGCAGCAACTCAGGGTTCGATTCACCCCTCCACTTT
>NA|TRBJ2-7|TRBV11-2|NA|15
CASSLDKAGSYEQYF
TGTGCCAGCAGCTTAGATAAAGCGGGCTCCTACGAGCAGTACTTC